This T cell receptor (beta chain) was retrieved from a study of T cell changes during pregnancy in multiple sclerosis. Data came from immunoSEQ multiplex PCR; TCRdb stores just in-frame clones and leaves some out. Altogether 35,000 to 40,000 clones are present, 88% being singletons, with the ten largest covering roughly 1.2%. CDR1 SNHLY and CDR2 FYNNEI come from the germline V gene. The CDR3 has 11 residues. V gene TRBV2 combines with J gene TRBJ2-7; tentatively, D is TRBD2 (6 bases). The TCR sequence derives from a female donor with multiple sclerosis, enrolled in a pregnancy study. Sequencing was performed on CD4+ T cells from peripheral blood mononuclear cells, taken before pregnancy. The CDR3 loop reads CGMGGPSEQYF. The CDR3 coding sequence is TGTGGGATGGGAGGCCCTTCCGAGCAGTACTTC.